A selection of T cell receptor beta chains follows, all from one sample in a study of blood T cell repertoires in COVID-19. Profiling relied on immunoSEQ multiplex PCR, and the TCRdb table lists in-frame clones only, not all of them. The sample has around 39,000 clones, 65% to 90% seen once; the top ten hold 4.5% to 5.5%. The sequencing input was peripheral blood. The receptors shown here come from a man aged 40-50 years with active COVID-19. The CDR3 runs from the conserved cysteine through the conserved F or W. D genes are given only for firm matches. Clone size appears in some rows only: once, few, many, or a class for an expanded clone.

V gene	clone size	J gene	D gene	CDR3 DNA	CDR3 protein
TRBV18	-	TRBJ2-3	TRBD2	TGTGCCAGCTCCCTCCGACTAGCGGAACACACAGATACGCAGTATTTT	CASSLRLAEHTDTQYF
TRBV18	-	TRBJ2-3	TRBD2	TGTGCCAGCTCACCAGGGACTAGCGGGAGCGGAGATACGCAGTATTTT	CASSPGTSGSGDTQYF
TRBV2	-	TRBJ2-7	-	TGTGCCAGCAGTGTGGAGACTGGCAGCTACGAGCAGTACTTC	CASSVETGSYEQYF
TRBV11-2	-	TRBJ2-7	TRBD2	TGTGCCAGCAGCTTAGGGACTAGCGGGTTCTACGAGCAGTACTTC	CASSLGTSGFYEQYF
TRBV28	-	TRBJ2-2	-	TGTGCCAGCAGTTTATTGGTGGGCCACGCGAACACCGGGGAGCTGTTTTTT	CASSLLVGHANTGELFF
TRBV14	-	TRBJ2-4	-	TGTGCCAGCAGCCAGGGATGGGGCCAAAACATTCAGTACTTC	CASSQGWGQNIQYF
TRBV28	-	TRBJ2-1	-	TGTGCCAGCAGTTTACGACAGGCGCACAATGAGCAGTTCTTC	CASSLRQAHNEQFF
TRBV10-3	-	TRBJ1-1	TRBD1	TGTGCCATCAGCCCGGACAGGGAGCTCCTTGAAGCTTTCTTT	CAISPDRELLEAFF
TRBV10-3	-	TRBJ1-3	-	TGTGCCATCACGGGCAGGGCTGGAAACACCATATATTTT	CAITGRAGNTIYF
TRBV3-1/TRBV3-2	-	TRBJ1-5	-	TGTGCCAGCAGCCAAGCAGTAGGAGGGCAGCCCCAGCATTTT	CASSQAVGGQPQHF
TRBV7-9	-	TRBJ2-3	-	TGTGCCAGCAGTCCATTCTCGGGGGATACGCAGTATTTT	CASSPFSGDTQYF
TRBV9	once	TRBJ2-2	-	TGTGCCAGCAGCGTAGGGGGCGGGGCTTCCGCCGGGGAGCTGTTTTTT	CASSVGGGASAGELFF
TRBV28	few	TRBJ2-7	-	TGTGCCAGCAGTCCCACAGTCCTCTCCTACGAGCAGTACTTC	CASSPTVLSYEQYF
TRBV3-1/TRBV3-2	-	TRBJ2-7	TRBD2	TGTGCCAGCAGCCAATATGCTAGCGGCTACGAGCAGTACTTC	CASSQYASGYEQYF
TRBV19	-	TRBJ2-1	-	TGTGCCAGTAGTGCCCAACTAGCCCCCCCAACAAATGAGCAGTTCTTC	CASSAQLAPPTNEQFF
TRBV2	-	TRBJ2-1	TRBD2	TGTGCCAGCAGCCGTGGGACTAGCGCCTACAATGAGCAGTTCTTC	CASSRGTSAYNEQFF
TRBV7-6	-	TRBJ2-7	-	TGTGCCAGCAGCTTAGGCGAACAGCCGACCTACGAGCAGTACTTC	CASSLGEQPTYEQYF
TRBV5-8	-	TRBJ2-5	TRBD2	TGTGCCAGCAGCTTGACTAGCGGAGCCCAAGAGACCCAGTACTTC	CASSLTSGAQETQYF
TRBV29-1	-	TRBJ1-6	-	TGCAGCGTATTCTCAGGGGAATCCTATAATTCACCCCTCCACTTT	CSVFSGESYNSPLHF
TRBV19	-	TRBJ2-1	-	TGTGCCAGTAGTATTAGGGGTAACTCCTACAATGAGCAGTTCTTC	CASSIRGNSYNEQFF
TRBV11-2	once	TRBJ2-7	-	TGTGCCAGCAGCTTAGGGGTGACAGGCACCTACGAGCAGTACTTC	CASSLGVTGTYEQYF
TRBV6-7	-	TRBJ1-1	-	TGTGCCCCAAGACTGGGGCCGTTGAACACTGAAGCTTTCTTT	CAPRLGPLNTEAFF
TRBV4-2	-	TRBJ2-2	TRBD1	TGTGCCAGCAGCCTTCCCGGGACAGGGGGGACCGGGGAGCTGTTTTTT	CASSLPGTGGTGELFF
TRBV7-9	-	TRBJ2-3	TRBD2	TGTGCCAGCAGCGATAGCGGGGCTCACACAGATACGCAGTATTTT	CASSDSGAHTDTQYF
TRBV7-9	-	TRBJ1-2	TRBD1	TGTGCCAGCAGCTTGAGATTGGGGGCGGAGACAGGGTCGGGTTATGGCTACACCTTC	CASSLRLGAETGSGYGYTF
TRBV28	-	TRBJ2-2	TRBD1	TGTGCCAGCAGTCGCCGGGGACAGCTAAACACCGGGGAGCTGTTTTTT	CASSRRGQLNTGELFF
TRBV5-1	-	TRBJ2-7	TRBD1	TGCGCCAGCAGCTTGACGGGACAGGGCTCCTACGAGCAGTACTTC	CASSLTGQGSYEQYF
TRBV3-1/TRBV3-2	-	TRBJ2-5	-	TGTGCCAGCAGCCAAGAGAGGGCCGGGCTACTCCAAGAGACCCAGTACTTC	CASSQERAGLLQETQYF
TRBV6-5	-	TRBJ1-1	TRBD1	TGTGCCAGCAGTCCCAGACGGACAGGGGGAACTGAAGCTTTCTTT	CASSPRRTGGTEAFF
TRBV27	few	TRBJ2-1	TRBD2	TGTGCCAGCAGTTTAGGACTAGCGGGAGTCTACAATGAGCAGTTCTTC	CASSLGLAGVYNEQFF
TRBV3-1/TRBV3-2	few	TRBJ2-7	-	TGTGCCAGCAGCCCGGGACACCTCTACGAGCAGTACTTC	CASSPGHLYEQYF
TRBV7-9	-	TRBJ2-2	-	TGTGCCAGCACCCCTAGGGGGACCGGGGAGCTGTTTTTT	CASTPRGTGELFF
TRBV2	-	TRBJ2-6	-	TGTGCCAGCAGCGGAGCGGCCTCTGGGGCCAACGTCCTGACTTTC	CASSGAASGANVLTF
TRBV27	-	TRBJ1-1	TRBD1	TGTGCCAGCAGTTGGGGGGACAGCCTTAGCGCTGAAGCTTTCTTT	CASSWGDSLSAEAFF
TRBV10-2	once	TRBJ1-5	-	TGCGCCAGCAGTGTGGCAGGGGAAGGTCAGCCCCAGCATTTT	CASSVAGEGQPQHF
TRBV3-1/TRBV3-2	-	TRBJ2-5	-	TGTGCCAGCAGCCAAGGGGCAGCGGTAGAGACCCAGTACTTC	CASSQGAAVETQYF
TRBV6-5	-	TRBJ2-3	-	TGTGCCAGCACCCGACCAAGCGGCACAGATACGCAGTATTTT	CASTRPSGTDTQYF
TRBV28	-	TRBJ1-5	TRBD1	TGTGCCAGCAGTTTAGGGACAGATAATCTATATAGCAATCAGCCCCAGCATTTT	CASSLGTDNLYSNQPQHF
TRBV28	-	TRBJ1-3	TRBD1	TGTGCCAGCAGGGGATCGGGACAGTTTTACTCTGGAAACACCATATATTTT	CASRGSGQFYSGNTIYF
TRBV2	once	TRBJ1-6	-	TGTGCCAGTACTGGGGGGGGTAATTCACCCCTCCACTTT	CASTGGGNSPLHF